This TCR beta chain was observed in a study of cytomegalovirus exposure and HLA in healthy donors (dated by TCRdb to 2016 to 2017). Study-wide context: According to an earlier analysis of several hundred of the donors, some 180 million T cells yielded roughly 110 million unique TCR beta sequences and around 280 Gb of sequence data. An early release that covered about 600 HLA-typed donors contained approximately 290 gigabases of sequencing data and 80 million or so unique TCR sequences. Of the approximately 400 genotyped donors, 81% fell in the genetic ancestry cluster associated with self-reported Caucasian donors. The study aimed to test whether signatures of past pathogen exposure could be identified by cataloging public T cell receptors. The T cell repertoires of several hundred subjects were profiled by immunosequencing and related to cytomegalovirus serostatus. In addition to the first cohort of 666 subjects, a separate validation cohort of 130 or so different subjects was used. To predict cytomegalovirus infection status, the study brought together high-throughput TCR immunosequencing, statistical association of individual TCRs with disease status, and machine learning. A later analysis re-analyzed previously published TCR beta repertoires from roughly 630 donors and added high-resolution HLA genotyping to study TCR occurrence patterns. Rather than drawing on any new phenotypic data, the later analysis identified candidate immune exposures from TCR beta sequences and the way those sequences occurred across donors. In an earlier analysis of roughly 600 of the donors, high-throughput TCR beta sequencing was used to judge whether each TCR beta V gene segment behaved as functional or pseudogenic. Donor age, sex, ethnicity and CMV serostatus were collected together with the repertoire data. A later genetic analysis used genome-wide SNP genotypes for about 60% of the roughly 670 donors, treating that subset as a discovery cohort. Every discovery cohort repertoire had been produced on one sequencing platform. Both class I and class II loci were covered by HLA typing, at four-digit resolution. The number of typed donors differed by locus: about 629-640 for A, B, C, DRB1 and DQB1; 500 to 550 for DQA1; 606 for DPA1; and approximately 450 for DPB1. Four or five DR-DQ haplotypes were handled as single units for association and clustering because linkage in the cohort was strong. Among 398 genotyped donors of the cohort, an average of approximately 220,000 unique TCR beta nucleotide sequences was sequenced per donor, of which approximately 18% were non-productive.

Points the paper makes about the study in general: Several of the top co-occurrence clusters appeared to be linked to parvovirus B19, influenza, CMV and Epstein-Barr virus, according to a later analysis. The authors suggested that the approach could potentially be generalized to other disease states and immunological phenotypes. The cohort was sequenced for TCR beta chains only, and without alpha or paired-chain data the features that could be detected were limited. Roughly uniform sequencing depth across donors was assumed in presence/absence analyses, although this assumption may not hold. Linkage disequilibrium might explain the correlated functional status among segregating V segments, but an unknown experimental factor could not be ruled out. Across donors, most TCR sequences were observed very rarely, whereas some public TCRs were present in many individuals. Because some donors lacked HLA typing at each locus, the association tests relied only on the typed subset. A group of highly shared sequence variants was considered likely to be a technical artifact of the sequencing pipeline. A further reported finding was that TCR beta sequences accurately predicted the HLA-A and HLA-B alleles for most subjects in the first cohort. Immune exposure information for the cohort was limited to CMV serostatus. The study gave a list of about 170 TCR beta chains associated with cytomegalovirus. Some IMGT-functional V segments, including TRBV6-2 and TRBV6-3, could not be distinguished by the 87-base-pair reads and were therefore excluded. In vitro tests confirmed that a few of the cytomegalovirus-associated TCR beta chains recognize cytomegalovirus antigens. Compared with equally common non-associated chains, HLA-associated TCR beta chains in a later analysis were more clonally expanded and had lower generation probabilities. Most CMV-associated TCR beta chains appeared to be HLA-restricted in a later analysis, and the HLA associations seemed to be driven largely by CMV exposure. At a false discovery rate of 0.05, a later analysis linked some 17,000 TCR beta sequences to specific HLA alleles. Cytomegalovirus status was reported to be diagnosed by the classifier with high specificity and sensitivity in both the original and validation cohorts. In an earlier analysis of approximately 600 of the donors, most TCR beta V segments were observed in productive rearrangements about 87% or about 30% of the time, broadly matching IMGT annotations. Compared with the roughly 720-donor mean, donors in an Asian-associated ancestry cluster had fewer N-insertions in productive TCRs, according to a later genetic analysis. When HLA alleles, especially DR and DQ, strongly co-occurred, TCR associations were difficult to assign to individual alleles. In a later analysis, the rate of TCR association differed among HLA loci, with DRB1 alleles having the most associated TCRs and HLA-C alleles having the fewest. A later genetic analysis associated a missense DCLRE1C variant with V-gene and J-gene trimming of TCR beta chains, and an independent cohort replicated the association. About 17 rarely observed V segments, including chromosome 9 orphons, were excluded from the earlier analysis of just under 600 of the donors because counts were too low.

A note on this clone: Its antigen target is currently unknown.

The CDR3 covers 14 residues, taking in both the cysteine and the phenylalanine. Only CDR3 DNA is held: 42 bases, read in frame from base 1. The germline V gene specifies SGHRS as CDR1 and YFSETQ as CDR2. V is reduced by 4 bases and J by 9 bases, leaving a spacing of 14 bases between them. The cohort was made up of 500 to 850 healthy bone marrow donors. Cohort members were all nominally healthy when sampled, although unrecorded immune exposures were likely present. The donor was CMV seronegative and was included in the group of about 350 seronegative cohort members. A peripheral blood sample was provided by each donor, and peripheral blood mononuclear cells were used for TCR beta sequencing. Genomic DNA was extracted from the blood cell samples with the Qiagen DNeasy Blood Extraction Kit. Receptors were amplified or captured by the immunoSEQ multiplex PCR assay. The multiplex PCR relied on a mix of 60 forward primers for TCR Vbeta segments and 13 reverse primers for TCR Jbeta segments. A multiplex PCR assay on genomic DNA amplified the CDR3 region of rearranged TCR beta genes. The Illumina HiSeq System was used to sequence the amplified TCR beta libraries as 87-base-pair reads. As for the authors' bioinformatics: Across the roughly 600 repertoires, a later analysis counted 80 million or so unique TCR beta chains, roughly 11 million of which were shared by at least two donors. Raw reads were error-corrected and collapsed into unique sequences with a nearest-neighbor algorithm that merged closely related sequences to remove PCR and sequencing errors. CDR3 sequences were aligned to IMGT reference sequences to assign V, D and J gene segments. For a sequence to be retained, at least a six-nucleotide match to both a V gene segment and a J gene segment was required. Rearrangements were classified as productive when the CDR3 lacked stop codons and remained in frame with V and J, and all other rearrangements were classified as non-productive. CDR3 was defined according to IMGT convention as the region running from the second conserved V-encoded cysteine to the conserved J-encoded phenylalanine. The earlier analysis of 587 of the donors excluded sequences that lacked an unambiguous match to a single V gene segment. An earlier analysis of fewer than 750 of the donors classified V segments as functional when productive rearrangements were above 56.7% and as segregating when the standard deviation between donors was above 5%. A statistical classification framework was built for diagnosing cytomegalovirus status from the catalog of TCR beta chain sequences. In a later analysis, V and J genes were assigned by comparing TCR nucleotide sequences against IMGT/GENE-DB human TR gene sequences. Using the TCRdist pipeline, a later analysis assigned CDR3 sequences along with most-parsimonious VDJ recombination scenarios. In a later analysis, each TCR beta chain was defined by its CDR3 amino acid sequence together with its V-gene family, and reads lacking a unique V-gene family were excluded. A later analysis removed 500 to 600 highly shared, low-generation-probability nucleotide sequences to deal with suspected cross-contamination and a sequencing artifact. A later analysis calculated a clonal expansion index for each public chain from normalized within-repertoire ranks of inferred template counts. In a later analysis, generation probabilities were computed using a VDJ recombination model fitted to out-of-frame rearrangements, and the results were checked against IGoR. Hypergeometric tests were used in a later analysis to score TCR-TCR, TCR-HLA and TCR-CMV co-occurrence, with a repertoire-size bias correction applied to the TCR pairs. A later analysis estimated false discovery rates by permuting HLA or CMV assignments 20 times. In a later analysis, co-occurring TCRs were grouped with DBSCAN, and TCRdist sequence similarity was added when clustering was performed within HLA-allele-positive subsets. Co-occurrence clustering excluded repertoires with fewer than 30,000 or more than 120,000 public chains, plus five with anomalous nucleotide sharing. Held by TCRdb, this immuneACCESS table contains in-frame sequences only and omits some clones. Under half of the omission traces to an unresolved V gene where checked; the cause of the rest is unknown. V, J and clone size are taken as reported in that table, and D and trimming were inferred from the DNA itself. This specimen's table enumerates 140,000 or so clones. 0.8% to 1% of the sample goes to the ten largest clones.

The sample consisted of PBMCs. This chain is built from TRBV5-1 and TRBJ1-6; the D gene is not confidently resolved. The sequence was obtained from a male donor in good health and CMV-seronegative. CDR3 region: CASSPPRQGSPLHF. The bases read TGCGCCAGCAGCCCCCCGCGGCAAGGTTCACCCCTCCACTTT. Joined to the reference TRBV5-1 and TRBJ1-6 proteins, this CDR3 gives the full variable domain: KAGVTQTPRYLIKTRGQQVTLSCSPISGHRSVSWYQQTPGQGLQFLFEYFSETQRNKGNFPGRFSGRQFSNSRSEMNVSTLELGDSALYLCASSPPRQGSPLHFGNGTRLTVT.